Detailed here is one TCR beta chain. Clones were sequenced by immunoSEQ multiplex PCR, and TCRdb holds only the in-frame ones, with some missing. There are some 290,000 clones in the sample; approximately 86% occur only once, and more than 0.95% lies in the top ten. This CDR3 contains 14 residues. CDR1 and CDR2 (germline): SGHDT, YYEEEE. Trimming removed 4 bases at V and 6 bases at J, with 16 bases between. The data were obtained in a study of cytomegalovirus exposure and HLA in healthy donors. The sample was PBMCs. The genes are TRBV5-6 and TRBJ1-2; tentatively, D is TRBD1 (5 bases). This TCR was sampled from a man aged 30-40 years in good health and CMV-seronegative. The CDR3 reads CASSSFGGWNGYTF. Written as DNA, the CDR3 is TGTGCCAGCAGCAGCTTTGGGGGGTGGAATGGCTACACCTTC.